A single sample is the source of the 21 T cell receptor beta chains below, sequenced in a study of T cells in Graves' hyperthyroidism and ophthalmopathy. Amplification yielded TCR beta CDR3 regions, with RNA transcripts as the source. HTBI primers were employed in a first-round RT-PCR of the TCR CDR3. In TCRdb, the multiplex PCR reads were re-called with MiXCR into one record per CDR3 protein. The sample lists 300,000 to 450,000 distinct CDR3 sequences, over 11% occurring once. The sample was blood. The receptors derive from a woman aged 60-70 years with Graves' hyperthyroidism.

V gene TRBV6-5 combines with J gene TRBJ1-3; D is unresolved. This CDR3 spans 19 amino acids. Between the trimmed V and J ends, which lost 1 base and 0 bases, there was a span of 19 bases. Germline CDR1 reads MNHEY; CDR2 reads SVGAGI. This chain's CDR3 is CASSYYRRPGMTSGNTIYF. DNA of the CDR3: TGTGCCAGCAGTTACTACAGACGTCCGGGGATGACCTCTGGAAACACCATATATTTT.

The sample holds a few counts of this clonotype. This sequence joins TRBV29-1 and TRBJ2-5, with 7 bases matching TRBD2. The germline gives CDR1 SQVTM, CDR2 ANQGSEA. The CDR3 has 13 amino acids. V lost 4 bases and J lost 2; bases outside the gene matches: 4. The DNA for the CDR3 is TGCAGCGTTGTCGGACTAGATCAAGAGACCCAGTACTTC. This sequence encodes CSVVGLDQETQYF.

Ten or more counts support this clonotype. The chain links TRBV2 to TRBJ1-6, with TRBD1 matching 7 bases. The CDR3 spans 14 residues. Germline assignment: CDR1 SNHLY and CDR2 FYNNEI. Unmatched junction bases numbered 6, after V lost 6 bases and J lost 7 bases. CDR3 nucleotides: TGTGCCAGCAGACCGGGACAGTTCAATTCACCCCTCCACTTT. Residues: CASRPGQFNSPLHF.

V usage is TRBV18 and J usage is TRBJ2-7; D might be TRBD1 (5 bases). The germline CDR1 and CDR2 sequences are KGHSH and LQKENI. The CDR3 spans 15 residues. V was trimmed by 2 bases and J by 2 bases, leaving 13 bases between them. For the CDR3, the DNA is TGTGCCAGCTCACCAGGCAGGGCTTACCCCTACGAGCAGTACTTC. It specifies CASSPGRAYPYEQYF.

The sample holds many counts of this clonotype. This chain joins TRBV7-2 and TRBJ2-3; 8 positions match TRBD1. The CDR3 runs to 14 residues. Looked up from germline, CDR1 is SGHTA and CDR2 is FQGNSA. J was trimmed by 4 bases and V by 4 bases; bases with no gene match: 4. CDR3 nucleotides: TGTGCCAGCAGCTCGCAGGGGGCGTCAGATACGCAGTATTTT. Its protein product is CASSSQGASDTQYF.

In this sample, this clonotype turned up once. CDR3 in DNA: TGTGCCAGCAGCAGACTTCTGCAAGAGACCCAGTACTTC. Translating it yields CASSRLLQETQYF. V usage is TRBV7-2 and J usage is TRBJ2-5; D is uncertain. Germline V gene data show CDR1 as SGHTA and CDR2 as FQGNSA. The CDR3 has 13 residues. Trimming left V 5 bases short and J 2 bases short, with 9 bases between.

This clonotype was counted at least ten times. V usage is TRBV11-3 and J usage is TRBJ2-5; perhaps TRBD1 as D (5 bases). The length of the CDR3 is 14 residues. V was pared by 6 bases and J by 5 bases, with 16 bases between. The germline V gene has CDR1 SGHNT and CDR2 YENEEA. The CDR3 is CASRESQGWETQYF. Written as DNA, the CDR3 is TGTGCCAGCAGAGAGTCCCAGGGTTGGGAGACCCAGTACTTC.

This clonotype appeared many times. The gene calls are TRBV6-1 and TRBJ2-7, with 8 bases identical to TRBD2. Germline trimming cut 5 bases from V and 2 bases from J; bases unmatched to any gene: 11. The V gene's germline CDR1 is MNHNS and CDR2 SASEGT. The CDR3 consists of 16 residues. The CDR3 region is CASSRPGGAQTYEQYF. The CDR3 bases are TGTGCCAGCAGTCGCCCGGGGGGGGCGCAAACCTACGAGCAGTACTTC.

The chain links TRBV7-3 to TRBJ2-1; 8 positions agree with TRBD2. Looked up from germline, CDR1 is SGHTA and CDR2 is FQGTGA. V shed 5 bases, J shed 4 bases, and the junction held 13 bases outside the gene matches. The CDR3 has 17 amino acids. The CDR3 nucleotides are TGTGCCAGCAGCCGCTCGGGAGGGGCGGGAGTGTACAATGAGCAGTTCTTC. Its translation is CASSRSGGAGVYNEQFF.

The gene calls are TRBV5-1 and TRBJ2-7; TRBD2 agrees at 12 bases. The CDR3 is 15 residues long. The V segment lost 4 bases and the J segment 7 bases; nucleotides outside the gene matches: 9. CDR1 SGHRS and CDR2 YFSETQ come from the germline V gene. The CDR3 DNA reads TGCGCCAGCAGCGGACGGACTAGCGGGATAGGGGAGCAGTACTTC. It translates to CASSGRTSGIGEQYF.

This clonotype was seen repeatedly, ten times or more. This chain connects TRBV3-1 to TRBJ2-7; 8 bases fit TRBD1. CDR1 LGHDT and CDR2 YNNKEL come from the germline V gene (reference sequence). This CDR3 has 15 residues. Losses at the gene ends were 1 base for V and 4 bases for J; bases not matched to a gene: 6. The CDR3 loop is CASSQGTGRNYEQYF. The CDR3 DNA reads as TGTGCCAGCAGCCAAGGGACAGGGAGGAATTACGAGCAGTACTTC.

With regard to this clonotype: One base away lies a much larger clone, so this may be a sequencing read error. The chain carries TRBV20-1 and TRBJ1-1, with D possibly matching TRBD1 (5 bases). Germline-derived CDR1 and CDR2 are DFQATT and SNEGSKA (reference sequence). This CDR3 region has 14 residues. V was cut by 6 bases and J by 0 bases, with 14 bases left in between. DNA for the CDR3: TGCAGTGCAATTCCGGGACTCATGAACACTGAAGCTTTCTTT. Translation: CSAIPGLMNTEAFF.

This rearrangement joins TRBV5-1 to TRBJ2-5; 7 bases agree with TRBD1. The junction had 12 bases not matched to a gene; V was cut back by 5 bases and J by 5 bases. The CDR3 sequence is 15 residues long. Germline values: CDR1 SGHRS, CDR2 YFSETQ. CDR3 sequence reads: CASSLRDSGEETQYF. The CDR3 DNA follows: TGCGCCAGCAGTCTTAGGGACAGTGGAGAGGAGACCCAGTACTTC.

This clonotype is a singleton in its sample. V and J are TRBV7-9 and TRBJ1-3; no clear D gene. Trimming took 3 bases from V and 0 from J, leaving 9 bases between them. Germline loops: CDR1 SEHNR, CDR2 FQNEAQ (reference sequence). This CDR3 contains 15 residues. CDR3 in DNA: TGTGCCAGCAGCTTTCGAGGACGCTCTGGAAACACCATATATTTT. This gives the protein CASSFRGRSGNTIYF.

This sequence joins TRBV7-9 and TRBJ2-1, with TRBD2 matching 8 bases. The CDR3 has 15 residues. CDR1 is SEHNR and CDR2 is FQNEAQ in the germline V gene (reference sequence). With V trimmed by 0 bases and J by 8 bases, 6 bases remained unmatched. The CDR3 nucleotides are TGTGCCAGCAGCTTAGCCCACGGGAGGGGCGATGAGCAGTTCTTC. Translating gives CASSLAHGRGDEQFF.

This clonotype was seen many times. The chain employs TRBV3-1 and TRBJ2-3; D call uncertain. The V gene lost 4 bases and the J gene lost 6 bases, with 11 bases spanning the gap. Germline V gene data show CDR1 as LGHDT and CDR2 as YNNKEL (reference sequence). The CDR3 sequence is 13 residues long. The CDR3 is CASSPTRGDTQYF. In DNA form, the CDR3 reads TGTGCCAGCAGCCCGACCCGTGGGGATACGCAGTATTTT.

In this sample, this clonotype turned up a few times. This chain joins TRBV5-1 and TRBJ2-1, with a possible D match to TRBD2 (6 bases). The CDR3 is 13 amino acids. Looked up from germline, CDR1 is SGHRS and CDR2 is YFSETQ. V was pared by 4 bases and J by 6 bases, with 11 bases between. The CDR3 protein is CASSLGGFNEQFF. CDR3 nucleotides: TGCGCCAGCAGCCTGGGGGGTTTCAATGAGCAGTTCTTC.

This clonotype was seen many times. The V gene is TRBV6-1, the J gene TRBJ1-1; a weak D match, TRBD1 (5 bases). The CDR3 is 16 amino acids. The germline CDR1 and CDR2 sequences are MNHNS and SASEGT. Trimming stripped 5 bases from V and 1 base from J, with 17 bases between. Here the CDR3 DNA reads TGTGCCAGCAGTTACCTCCCCCCAGGGAGGAACACTGAAGCTTTCTTT. Residues: CASSYLPPGRNTEAFF.

This clonotype has at least ten counts. The rearrangement links TRBV19 to TRBJ2-7; 7 nucleotides line up with TRBD2. V trimming: 1 base; J trimming: 2 bases; junction bases outside the gene matches: 2. The CDR3 covers 14 residues. CDR1 LNHDA and CDR2 SQIVND come from the germline V gene (reference sequence). The CDR3 DNA sequence: TGTGCCAGTAGTATAGCGGGAGGCCCCTACGAGCAGTACTTC. Protein product: CASSIAGGPYEQYF. The variable domain in full, completed from reference TRBV19 and TRBJ2-7, reads DGGITQSPKYLFRKEGQNVTLSCEQNLNHDAMYWYRQDPGQGLRLIYYSQIVNDFQKGDIAEGYSVSREKKESFPLTVTSAQKNPTAFYLCASSIAGGPYEQYFGPGTRLTVT.

The sample holds a few counts of this clonotype. The chain carries TRBV20-1 and TRBJ2-1, with 11 bases matching TRBD2. The germline gives CDR1 DFQATT, CDR2 SNEGSKA (reference sequence). The CDR3 length is 14 residues. Trimming at V came to 5 bases and at J to 5 bases, leaving 5 bases not matched to a gene. CDR3 region: CSAQGTSGNNEQFF. CDR3 DNA: TGCAGTGCTCAAGGGACTAGCGGAAACAATGAGCAGTTCTTC.

This clonotype was detected only a few times. V is TRBV28 and J is TRBJ1-2, with 9 bases identical to TRBD1. The CDR3 has 16 amino acids. J gave up 0 bases and V 6 bases, and 8 bases lay outside the gene matches. Germline CDR1 MDHEN, CDR2 SYDVKM. The CDR3 here is CASSPWTGVPNYGYTF. The CDR3 DNA sequence: TGTGCCAGCAGCCCGTGGACAGGGGTCCCTAACTATGGCTACACCTTC.